A selection of T cell receptor beta chains follows, all from one sample in a study of shared clonotypes between healthy human individuals. Sequencing was performed with immunoSEQ multiplex PCR; in TCRdb, only in-frame clones are kept and a portion is missing. The data contain over a million clones, around 98.5% of them singletons. Sequenced input: naive CD4+ T cells sorted from blood. These receptors came from a man aged 25-45 years in good health. Both conserved end residues are part of each CDR3. D genes are given only for firm matches. Some rows have no size entry. The others give once, few or many, or a class for an expanded clone.

clone_size,v_call,j_call,d_call,cdr3_nt,cdr3_aa
NA,TRBV6-1,TRBJ2-7,NA,TGTGCCAGCAGCCGAACGACAAGGTACTACGAGCAGTACTTC,CASSRTTRYYEQYF
NA,TRBV5-4,TRBJ2-1,NA,TGTGCCAGCAGCCCTGTAAGGGGGACCTACAATGAGCAGTTCTTC,CASSPVRGTYNEQFF
NA,TRBV6-4,TRBJ2-2,NA,TGTGCCAGCAAAGGACAGAGCAACACCGGGGAGCTGTTTTTT,CASKGQSNTGELFF
NA,TRBV5-1,TRBJ2-3,TRBD2,TGCGCCAGCAGCTTACTAGCGGGGGCAGACACAGATACGCAGTATTTT,CASSLLAGADTDTQYF
NA,TRBV28,TRBJ2-7,NA,TGTGCCAGCACCATCTCGGGTTACGAGCAGTACTTC,CASTISGYEQYF
NA,TRBV28,TRBJ2-7,TRBD2,TGTGCCAGCAGATCTTCGGGACTAGCGGGAGCTTTTGACGAGCAGTACTTC,CASRSSGLAGAFDEQYF
once,TRBV5-1,TRBJ2-5,NA,TGCGCCAGCAGCTGGATTGGGGGTGGAGAGACCCAGTACTTC,CASSWIGGGETQYF
NA,TRBV28,TRBJ2-2,NA,TGTGCCAGCAGCTCACCAGCGAACACCGGGGAGCTGTTTTTT,CASSSPANTGELFF
NA,TRBV4-1,TRBJ2-7,TRBD2,TGCGCCAGCAGCCAAGGCCCCAGACTAGCGGTGTACGAGCAGTACTTC,CASSQGPRLAVYEQYF
NA,TRBV6-6,TRBJ2-7,TRBD2,TGTGCCAGCCCAACGGCGGGGGGGCGCGAGCAGTACTTC,CASPTAGGREQYF
NA,TRBV7-9,TRBJ2-7,NA,TGTGCCAGCAGCCAAACGGTTAGCTACGAGCAGTACTTC,CASSQTVSYEQYF
once,TRBV5-4,TRBJ1-2,NA,TGTGCCAGCAGCTTGGTGACAAGAGAAAATGGCTACACCTTC,CASSLVTRENGYTF
NA,TRBV23-1,TRBJ2-5,NA,TGCGCCAGCACCACGTTGGGACGGTTTGAAGAGACCCAGTACTTC,CASTTLGRFEETQYF
NA,TRBV7-2,TRBJ1-1,TRBD1,TGTGCCAGCAGAGCAAGGACAGGGAGGGATCCTGAAGCTTTCTTT,CASRARTGRDPEAFF
NA,TRBV20-1,TRBJ2-1,NA,TGCAGTGCCCCTATCTACAATGAGCAGTTCTTC,CSAPIYNEQFF
NA,TRBV30,TRBJ2-7,TRBD2,TGTGCCTGGACTAGCGGCGTCTACGAGCAGTACTTC,CAWTSGVYEQYF
NA,TRBV28,TRBJ2-7,NA,TGTGCCACCCTTAACGGGGGTACCTACGAGCAGTACTTC,CATLNGGTYEQYF
NA,TRBV20-1,TRBJ2-7,NA,TGCAGTGCTATGCGGGACGAGCAGTACTTC,CSAMRDEQYF
NA,TRBV14,TRBJ1-3,NA,TGTGCCAGCAGCCAAGTCGGAAACACCATATATTTT,CASSQVGNTIYF
NA,TRBV10-3,TRBJ2-1,NA,TGTGCCATCAGTGTCAGTTCCAGGGCAGGAGAGCAGTTCTTC,CAISVSSRAGEQFF
NA,TRBV9,TRBJ2-1,TRBD2,TGTGCCAGCAGCGGGGGGACTAGCGGGAGGGGACGCTCCTACAATGAGCAGTTCTTC,CASSGGTSGRGRSYNEQFF
NA,TRBV7-6,TRBJ2-2,NA,TGTGCCAGCAGCTCCGGCCGGGCGGGCACCGGGGAGCTGTTTTTT,CASSSGRAGTGELFF
NA,TRBV5-1,TRBJ2-1,NA,TGCGCCAGCAGCTTATCGGGGGTCTCCTACAATGAGCAGTTCTTC,CASSLSGVSYNEQFF
NA,TRBV6-5,TRBJ2-7,TRBD1,TGTGCCAGCAGTACTGGGACAGGAAACTACGAGCAGTACTTC,CASSTGTGNYEQYF
NA,TRBV14,TRBJ1-6,NA,TGTGCCAGCAGCCGACAATATAATTCACCCCTCCACTTT,CASSRQYNSPLHF
NA,TRBV5-1,TRBJ2-7,TRBD2,TGCGCCAGCAGCCGACGACTAGCGGGAGGGCCCTACGAGCAGTACTTC,CASSRRLAGGPYEQYF
NA,TRBV7-9,TRBJ2-4,TRBD2,TGTGCCAGCAGCTTGAAGCGGGATAACATTCAGTACTTC,CASSLKRDNIQYF
NA,TRBV12-5,TRBJ2-7,TRBD1,TGTGCTAGTGCCCTGGGGGACAGTGATTCCTACGAGCAGTACTTC,CASALGDSDSYEQYF
NA,TRBV14,TRBJ1-5,NA,TGTGCCAGCAGCCAATATTCGGGTCAGCCCCAGCATTTT,CASSQYSGQPQHF
NA,TRBV5-1,TRBJ1-2,NA,TGCGCCAGCAGCTTGGACGCAGGGCGGGGATACACCTTC,CASSLDAGRGYTF
NA,TRBV18,TRBJ1-5,NA,TGTGCCAGCTCACCAGGGGGGAATCAGCCCCAGCATTTT,CASSPGGNQPQHF
NA,TRBV7-9,TRBJ2-7,TRBD2,TGTGCCAGCAGCCCCGGGACTAGCGGGAGCGTATTTCGGTCCGGCGAGCAGTACTTC,CASSPGTSGSVFRSGEQYF
NA,TRBV6-1,TRBJ2-7,NA,TGTGCCAGCAGTGAGGCTTGGGGGCCCTACGAGCAGTACTTC,CASSEAWGPYEQYF
NA,TRBV28,TRBJ2-1,TRBD2,TGTGCCGGGCGGGGGGGCGAATACAATGAGCAGTTCTTC,CAGRGGEYNEQFF
NA,TRBV30,TRBJ2-3,NA,TGTGCCTGGAGTGGGAGGGGCGGAAATACGCAGTATTTT,CAWSGRGGNTQYF
once,TRBV7-6,TRBJ1-1,NA,TGTGCCAGCAGCCCCGTTGGGGGCAGGGTGACCACTGAAGCTTTCTTT,CASSPVGGRVTTEAFF
NA,TRBV11-3,TRBJ2-1,TRBD1,TGTGCCAGCAGCTTTGGGACAGGGTTTATCGATGAGCAGTTCTTC,CASSFGTGFIDEQFF
NA,TRBV5-1,TRBJ1-3,NA,TGCGCCAGCAGCGACAGCAGCGGAAACACCATATATTTT,CASSDSSGNTIYF
NA,TRBV7-9,TRBJ2-7,NA,TGTGCCAGCAGCTTAGTCGAGTCTTACGAGCAGTACTTC,CASSLVESYEQYF
NA,TRBV5-1,TRBJ1-4,NA,TGCGCCAGCAGCTTGGGAGGGACTCGAGAAAAACTGTTTTTT,CASSLGGTREKLFF
NA,TRBV7-8,TRBJ2-3,NA,TGTGCCAGCCGCTTCAGGGGCCCCATCGGCACAGATACGCAGTATTTT,CASRFRGPIGTDTQYF
NA,TRBV9,TRBJ2-2,TRBD2,TGTGCCAGCAGCGTAGACCCTAGCGGAAACACCGGGGAGCTGTTTTTT,CASSVDPSGNTGELFF
NA,TRBV10-3,TRBJ2-3,NA,TGTGCCACCTTGTCCGGGGGGCGGGGACCTACAGATACGCAGTATTTT,CATLSGGRGPTDTQYF
NA,TRBV9,TRBJ1-1,NA,TGTGCCAGCAGCGTGCTCGGGGTACTCGACACTGAAGCTTTCTTT,CASSVLGVLDTEAFF
NA,TRBV18,TRBJ2-7,TRBD2,TGTGCCAGCTCACCTTATGTCCGACTAGCGGGAGTGGGTGAGCAGTACTTC,CASSPYVRLAGVGEQYF
NA,TRBV7-9,TRBJ2-3,TRBD2,TGTGCCAGCAGCTCTCGGGGGGGCTTGTTCGTCGATACGCAGTATTTT,CASSSRGGLFVDTQYF
NA,TRBV6-1,TRBJ2-7,NA,TGTGCCAGCAAACAACAGTCCTACGAGCAGTACTTC,CASKQQSYEQYF
NA,TRBV9,TRBJ2-2,TRBD1,TGTGCCAGCACAGGGGGCACCGGGGAGCTGTTTTTT,CASTGGTGELFF
NA,TRBV27,TRBJ1-1,NA,TGTGCCAGCAGTTTTCAGGGTACGGGGACTGAAGCTTTCTTT,CASSFQGTGTEAFF
NA,TRBV5-4,TRBJ1-2,TRBD1,TGTGCCAGCAGCTTAGACAGGGTTCCCAACTATGGCTACACCTTC,CASSLDRVPNYGYTF
NA,TRBV6-5,TRBJ2-1,TRBD2,TGTGCCAGCAGTAAGACTAGCGGGAGCCGTGAGCAGTTCTTC,CASSKTSGSREQFF
NA,TRBV5-1,TRBJ1-1,NA,TGCGCCAGCAGCTTGGAGGGGAGGAACACTGAAGCTTTCTTT,CASSLEGRNTEAFF
NA,TRBV9,TRBJ2-6,TRBD2,TGTGCCAGCAGCGTAGCTAGGGGACTAGCGGGGTTATTGTCTGGGGCCAACGTCCTGACTTTC,CASSVARGLAGLLSGANVLTF
NA,TRBV5-1,TRBJ2-5,TRBD2,TGCGCCAGCAGCTTGATGGGAGGGGAGTACCAAGAGACCCAGTACTTC,CASSLMGGEYQETQYF
NA,TRBV28,TRBJ2-1,TRBD1,TGTGCCAGCTTGCTGAGACAGGGACAATATAATGAGCAGTTCTTC,CASLLRQGQYNEQFF
NA,TRBV29-1,TRBJ1-1,NA,TGCAGCGTTGAATTTGTTCTGAACACTGAAGCTTTCTTT,CSVEFVLNTEAFF
NA,TRBV28,TRBJ2-1,NA,TGTGCCAGCAGTTTTAAGAGCAGCTCCTACAATGAGCAGTTCTTC,CASSFKSSSYNEQFF
NA,TRBV20-1,TRBJ2-3,NA,TGCAGTGCCCTGAACACAGATACGCAGTATTTT,CSALNTDTQYF
once,TRBV18,TRBJ2-3,NA,TGTGCCAGCTCACCGACCCCAGATACGCAGTATTTT,CASSPTPDTQYF